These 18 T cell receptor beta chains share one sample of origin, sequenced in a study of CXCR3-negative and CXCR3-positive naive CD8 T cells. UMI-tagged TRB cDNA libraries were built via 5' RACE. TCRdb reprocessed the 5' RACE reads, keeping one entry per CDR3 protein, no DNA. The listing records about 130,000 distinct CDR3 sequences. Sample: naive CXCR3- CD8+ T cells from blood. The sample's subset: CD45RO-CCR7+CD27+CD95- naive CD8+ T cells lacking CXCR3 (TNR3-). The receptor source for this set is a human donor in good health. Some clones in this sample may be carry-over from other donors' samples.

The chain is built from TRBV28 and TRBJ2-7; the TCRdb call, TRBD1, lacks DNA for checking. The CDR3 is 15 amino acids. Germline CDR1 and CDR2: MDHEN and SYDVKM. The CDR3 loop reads CASRIRDRDLNEQYF.

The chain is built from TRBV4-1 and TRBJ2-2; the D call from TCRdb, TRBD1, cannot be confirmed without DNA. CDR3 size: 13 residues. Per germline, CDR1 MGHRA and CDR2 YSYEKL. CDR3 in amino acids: CASSPVRTGELFF.

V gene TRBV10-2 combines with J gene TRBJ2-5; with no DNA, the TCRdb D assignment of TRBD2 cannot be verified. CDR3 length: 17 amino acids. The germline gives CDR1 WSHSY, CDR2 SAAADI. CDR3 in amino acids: CASSESLIAGVQETQYF.

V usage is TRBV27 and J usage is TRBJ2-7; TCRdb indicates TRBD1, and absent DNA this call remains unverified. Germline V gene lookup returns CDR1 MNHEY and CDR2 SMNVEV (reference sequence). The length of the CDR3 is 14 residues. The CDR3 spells CASRDSLFSYEQYF.

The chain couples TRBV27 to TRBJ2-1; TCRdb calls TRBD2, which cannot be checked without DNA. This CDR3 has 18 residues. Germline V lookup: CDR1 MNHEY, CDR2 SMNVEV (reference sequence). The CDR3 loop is CASSLPPSGSPSYNEQFF.

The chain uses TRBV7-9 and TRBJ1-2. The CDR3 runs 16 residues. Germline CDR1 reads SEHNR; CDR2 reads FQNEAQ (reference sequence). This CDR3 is CASSFAPQGTDYGYTF.

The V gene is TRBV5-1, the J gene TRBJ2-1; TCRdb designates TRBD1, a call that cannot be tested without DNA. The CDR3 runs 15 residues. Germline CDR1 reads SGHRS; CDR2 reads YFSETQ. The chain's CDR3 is CASSLEGPTYNEQFF.

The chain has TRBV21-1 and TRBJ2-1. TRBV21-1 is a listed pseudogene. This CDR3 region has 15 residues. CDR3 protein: CASSKGVKDYNEQFF.

The CDR3 sequence is CASTRLAGVAGELFF. This rearrangement joins TRBV28 to TRBJ2-2; the TCRdb call, TRBD2, lacks DNA for checking. CDR3 length: 15 amino acids. Germline values: CDR1 MDHEN, CDR2 SYDVKM.

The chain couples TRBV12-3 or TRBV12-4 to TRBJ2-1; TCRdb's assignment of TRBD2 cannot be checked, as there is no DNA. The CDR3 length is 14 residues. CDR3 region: CASSFTPAGNEQFF.

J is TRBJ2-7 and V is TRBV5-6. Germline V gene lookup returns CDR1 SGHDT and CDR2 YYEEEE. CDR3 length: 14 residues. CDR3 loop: CASSLARRDYEQYF. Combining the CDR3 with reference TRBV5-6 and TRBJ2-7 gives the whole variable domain DAGVTQSPTHLIKTRGQQVTLRCSPKSGHDTVSWYQQALGQGPQFIFQYYEEEERQRGNFPDRFSGHQFPNYSSELNVNALLLGDSALYLCASSLARRDYEQYFGPGTRLTVT.

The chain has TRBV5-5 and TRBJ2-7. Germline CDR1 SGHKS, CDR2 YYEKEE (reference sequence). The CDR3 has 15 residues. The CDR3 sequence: CASSLDLTESYEQYF.

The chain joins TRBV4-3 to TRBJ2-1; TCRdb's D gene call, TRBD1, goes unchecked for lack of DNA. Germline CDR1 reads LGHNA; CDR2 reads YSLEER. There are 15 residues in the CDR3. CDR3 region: CASSQDGGTYNEQFF.

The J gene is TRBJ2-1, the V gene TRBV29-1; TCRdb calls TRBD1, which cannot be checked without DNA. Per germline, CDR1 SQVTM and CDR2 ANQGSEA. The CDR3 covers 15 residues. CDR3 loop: CSVEVPRGGYNEQFF.

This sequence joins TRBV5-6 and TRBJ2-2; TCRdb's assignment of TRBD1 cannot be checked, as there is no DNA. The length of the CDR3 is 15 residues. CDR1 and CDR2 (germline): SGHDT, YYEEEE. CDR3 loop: CAGSWGQGNTGELFF.

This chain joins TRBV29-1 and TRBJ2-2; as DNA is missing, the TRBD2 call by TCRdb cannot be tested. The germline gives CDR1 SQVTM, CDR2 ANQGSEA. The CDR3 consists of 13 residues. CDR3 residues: CSVERERTGELFF.

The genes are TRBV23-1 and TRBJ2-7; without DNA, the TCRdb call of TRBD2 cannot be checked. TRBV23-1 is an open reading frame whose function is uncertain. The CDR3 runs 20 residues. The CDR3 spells CASSQSPSLDRDDTRWEQYF.

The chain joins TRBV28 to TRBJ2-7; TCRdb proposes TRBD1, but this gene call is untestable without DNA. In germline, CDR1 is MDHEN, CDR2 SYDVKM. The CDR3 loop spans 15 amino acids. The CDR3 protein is CASSFLEDRVNEQYF. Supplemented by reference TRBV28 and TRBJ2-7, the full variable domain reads DVKVTQSSRYLVKRTGEKVFLECVQDMDHENMFWYRQDPGLGLRLIYFSYDVKMKEKGDIPEGYSVSREKKERFSLILESASTNQTSMYLCASSFLEDRVNEQYFGPGTRLTVT.